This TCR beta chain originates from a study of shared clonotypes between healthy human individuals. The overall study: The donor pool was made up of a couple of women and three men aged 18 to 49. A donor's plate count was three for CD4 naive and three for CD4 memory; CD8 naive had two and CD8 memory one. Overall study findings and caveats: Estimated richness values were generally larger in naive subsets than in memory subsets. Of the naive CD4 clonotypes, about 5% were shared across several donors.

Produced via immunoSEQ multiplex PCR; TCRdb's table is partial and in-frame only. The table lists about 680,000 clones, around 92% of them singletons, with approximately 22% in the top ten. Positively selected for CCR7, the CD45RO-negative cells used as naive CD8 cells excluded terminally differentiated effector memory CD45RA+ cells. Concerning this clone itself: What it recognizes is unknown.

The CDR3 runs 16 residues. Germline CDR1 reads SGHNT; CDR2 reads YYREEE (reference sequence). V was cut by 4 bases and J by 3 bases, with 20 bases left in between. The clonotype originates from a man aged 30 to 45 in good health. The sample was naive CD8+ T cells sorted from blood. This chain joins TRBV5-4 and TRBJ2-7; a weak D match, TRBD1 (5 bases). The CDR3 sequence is CASSPVVGLNHYEQYF. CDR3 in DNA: TGTGCCAGCAGCCCCGTAGTGGGGCTAAACCACTACGAGCAGTACTTC.